A selection of T cell receptor beta chains follows, all from one sample in a study of human T cells and chemical hapten exposure. One entry per CDR3 protein, called by TCRdb with MiXCR from the RACE reads. Of about 190,000 distinct CDR3 sequences listed, about 25% are singletons. The sample in question was whole blood, obtained in connection with sensitization to the hapten diphenylcyclopropenone (DPC). The receptors stem from a woman aged 40 to 55 with alopecia areata. Some clones in this sample may be carry-over from other donors' samples. Each CDR3 is given with its conserved first and last residue. A D gene is named only where the DNA matches it firmly. The listing skips clone size in some rows; elsewhere it reads once, few, many or a size class.

>TRBV5-5|14|-|TRBJ2-3|-
TGTGCCAGCAGCTTAGGACCGAACACAGATACGCAGTATTTT
CASSLGPNTDTQYF
>TRBV29-1|14|-|TRBJ2-5|-
TGCAGCTCCAACCGCCCGGGGCAGGGGGAGACCCAGTACTTC
CSSNRPGQGETQYF
>TRBV6-6|16|-|TRBJ2-7|-
TGTGCCAGCAGTACCTCGACCAGGGGATGGTCCTACGAGCAGTACTTC
CASSTSTRGWSYEQYF
>TRBV7-7|18|-|TRBJ2-1|-
TGTGCTAGCAGCCGCCTTACGGGGACACCAAGTCCCTACAATGAGCAGTTCTTC
CASSRLTGTPSPYNEQFF
>TRBV2|13|-|TRBJ1-1|-
TGTGCCAGCAATAAAGTAAGAAACACTGAAGCTTTCTTT
CASNKVRNTEAFF
>TRBV7-2|16|-|TRBJ2-7|few
TGTGCCAGCAGCCTCCTCGGAGGCGGGGCTGCCTACGAGCAGTACTTC
CASSLLGGGAAYEQYF
>TRBV5-8|15|-|TRBJ1-6|-
TGTGCCAGCAGCTTCAACAGGGCCTATAATTCACCCCTCCACTTT
CASSFNRAYNSPLHF
>TRBV7-8|16|-|TRBJ2-3|few
TGTGCCAGCAGCTTAAACGCAGATATCCGCACAGATACGCAGTATTTT
CASSLNADIRTDTQYF
>TRBV15|15|-|TRBJ2-3|once
TGTGCCACCAGCAGAGTGGGGACTCCGACAGATACGCAGTATTTT
CATSRVGTPTDTQYF
>TRBV5-1|16|-|TRBJ2-2|few
TGCGCCAGCAGCTTCCTGGCAGGGAGCGGCACCGGGGAGCTGTTTTTT
CASSFLAGSGTGELFF
>TRBV20-1|15|-|TRBJ2-5|-
TGCAGTGCTAGTAACCCTGGAAAGTACCAAGAGACCCAGTACTTC
CSASNPGKYQETQYF
>TRBV6-5|17|TRBD2|TRBJ2-1|-
TGTGCCAGCAGTGCTCACCCGGGACTAGCGGGAGGGTATGAGCAGTTCTTC
CASSAHPGLAGGYEQFF
>TRBV7-9|15|-|TRBJ2-2|few
TGTGCCAGCAGCCCAGCCCTACCCAACACCGGGGAGCTGTTTTTT
CASSPALPNTGELFF
>TRBV4-3|16|-|TRBJ2-1|-
TGCGCCAGCAGCCACTTCTTCGGGACCCCCAGTAATGAGCAGTTCTTC
CASSHFFGTPSNEQFF
>TRBV28|15|-|TRBJ2-1|few
TGTGCCAGCAGTTCCACCCCGGGCTCCTACAATGAGCAGTTCTTC
CASSSTPGSYNEQFF
>TRBV10-3|14|-|TRBJ2-1|-
TGTGCCGCGAGGTCGGGGCTCGGGGCCAATGGGCAGTTCTTC
CAARSGLGANGQFF
>TRBV6-6|14|TRBD1|TRBJ1-5|once
TGTGCCACCGGACAGGGCAACTTCAATCAGCCCCAGCATTTT
CATGQGNFNQPQHF
>TRBV5-5|15|-|TRBJ2-1|-
TGTGCCAGCAGCTCGGGGATGAGCTCCTACAATGAGCAGTTCTTC
CASSSGMSSYNEQFF
>TRBV5-5|15|-|TRBJ1-5|-
TGTGCCAGCAGCTTGGGTACGGCGGACGTACAGCCCCAGCATTTT
CASSLGTADVQPQHF
>TRBV4-3|15|-|TRBJ2-3|many
TGTGCCAGCAGCCAAGATGGCCGGGAGACTATGCGGGAGTATTTT
CASSQDGRETMREYF
>TRBV6-4|11|-|TRBJ2-5|-
TGTGCCAGCAGTGGAGGGGAGACCCAGTACTTC
CASSGGETQYF
>TRBV5-1|18|TRBD2|TRBJ2-1|few
TGCGCCAGCAGCTTGATGTCAGCGGGAGGATTTCAATACAATGAGCAGTTCTTC
CASSLMSAGGFQYNEQFF
>TRBV10-3|15|TRBD1|TRBJ2-4|few
TGTGCCATCAGTGACAGACAGGGGTGGGAAAACATTCAGTACTTC
CAISDRQGWENIQYF
>TRBV19|13|-|TRBJ1-5|few
TGTGCCAGTAGTCGGGTCAGCAATCAGCCCCAGCATTTT
CASSRVSNQPQHF
>TRBV28|15|TRBD1|TRBJ1-1|many
TGTGCCAGCAGTTCGTGGACAGGGGAGAACACTGAAGCTTTCTTT
CASSSWTGENTEAFF
>TRBV6-5|17|TRBD1|TRBJ1-4|-
TGTGCCAGCAGTCCCCGGGACAGGGGGCTGACTAATGAAAAACTGTTTTTT
CASSPRDRGLTNEKLFF
>TRBV7-2|16|TRBD2|TRBJ2-3|-
TGTGCCAGCAGTGGGACTAGCGGGATTGGCACAGATACGCAGTATTTT
CASSGTSGIGTDTQYF
>TRBV6-5|17|TRBD1|TRBJ2-6|-
TGTGCCAGCAGCCGGGACAGGGGAGTTTCCGGGGCCAACGTCCTGACTTTC
CASSRDRGVSGANVLTF
>TRBV4-2|14|-|TRBJ2-7|-
TGTGCCAGCAGCCAAGGCGGACGGAGCTACGAGCAGTACTTC
CASSQGGRSYEQYF
>TRBV10-3|13|TRBD1|TRBJ2-7|-
TGTGCCATCAGTGAGTCGACAGGGGCACAGCAGTACTTC
CAISESTGAQQYF
>TRBV7-2|16|TRBD2|TRBJ2-1|few
TGTGCCAGCAGCTTAGGAGGACTAGCAGGAAGGTTGGAGCAGTTCTTC
CASSLGGLAGRLEQFF
>TRBV20-1|12|TRBD1|TRBJ1-1|few
TGCAGTGCCCAGGGGGGGGTACCTGAAGCTTTCTTT
CSAQGGVPEAFF
>TRBV15|12|-|TRBJ2-7|few
TGTGCCACCAGCAGAGATAGGGGGGAGCAGTACTTC
CATSRDRGEQYF
>TRBV2|15|-|TRBJ1-2|few
TGTGCCAGCAGTGAGTTATGGCAGGGAGGGAATGGCTACACCTTC
CASSELWQGGNGYTF
>TRBV20-1|14|-|TRBJ2-3|-
TGCAGTGCTAGGCGCGGGGCCGGCACAGATACGCAGTATTTT
CSARRGAGTDTQYF